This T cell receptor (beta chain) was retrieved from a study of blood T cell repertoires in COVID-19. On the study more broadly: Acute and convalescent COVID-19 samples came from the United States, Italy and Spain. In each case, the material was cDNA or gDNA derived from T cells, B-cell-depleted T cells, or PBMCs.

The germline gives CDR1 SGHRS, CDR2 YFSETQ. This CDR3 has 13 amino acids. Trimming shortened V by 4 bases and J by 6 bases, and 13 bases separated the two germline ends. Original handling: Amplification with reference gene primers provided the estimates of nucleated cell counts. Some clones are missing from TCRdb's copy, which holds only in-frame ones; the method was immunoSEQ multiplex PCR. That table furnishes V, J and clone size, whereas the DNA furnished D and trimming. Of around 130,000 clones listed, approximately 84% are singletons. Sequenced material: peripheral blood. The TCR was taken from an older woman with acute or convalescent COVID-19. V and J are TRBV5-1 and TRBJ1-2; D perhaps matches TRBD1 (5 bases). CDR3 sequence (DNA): TGCGCCAGCAGCCTCAATACCAGGGATGGCTACACCTTC. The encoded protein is CASSLNTRDGYTF.